The text below deals with one T cell receptor beta chain. Its antigen is still unknown. The entry originates in a study of T cell responses to AZD1222 COVID-19 vaccine. About the study: Researchers grouped second doses given at about 4 or about 12 weeks into one pool. Study outcomes and limitations: Repertoire collection took place solely once the T cell response had peaked. Distributed over spike, vaccine-associated CD4 TCRs predominated at 160-218 and 743-854.

Using immunoSEQ multiplex PCR, the repertoire was profiled, and TCRdb retains in-frame clones only, with some absent. There are roughly 70,000 clones in the sample; about nine tenths occur only once, and less than 3% lies in the top ten. Germline loops: CDR1 SGHKS, CDR2 YYEKEE (reference sequence). With 1 base removed from V and 9 bases from J, the gap between germline ends came to 16 bases. The CDR3 spans 14 residues. This TCR was recovered from an adult in good health. Sequencing used peripheral blood, obtained on day 0 of AZD1222 vaccination. This chain uses TRBV5-5 with TRBJ1-2; weak D call: TRBD1 (5 bases). The CDR3 nucleotides are TGTGCCAGCAGCTTGTCAGGGCAGGCTTTTCGCTACACCTTC. Protein sequence: CASSLSGQAFRYTF.